This T cell receptor beta chain was profiled in a study of blood T cell repertoires in COVID-19. Overall study: Both acute and convalescent COVID-19 samples were obtained from the United States, Italy and Spain. T cells, B-cell-depleted T cells, or PBMCs supplied cDNA or gDNA.

The CDR3 is made up of 14 amino acids. Germline CDR1 reads SGHDT; CDR2 reads YYEEEE. J lost 6 bases, V lost 3 bases, and 6 bases had no gene match. As processed by the authors: Counts of nucleated cells, estimated from reference gene primer amplification, were obtained. TCRdb's table, derived via immunoSEQ multiplex PCR, lists solely in-frame clones and lacks some. Clone size and V and J calls were adopted from that table, with D and trimming inferred from the DNA. The table records about 110,000 clones, over 80% of them present only once. V and J are TRBV5-6 and TRBJ1-2, with TRBD1 matching 9 bases. The sample taken for sequencing was peripheral blood. The receptor was isolated from a woman aged 55-70 years with acute or convalescent COVID-19. CDR3 sequence (DNA): TGTGCCAGCAGCTCCCTGGGACAGGGCCATGGCTACACCTTC. Its protein is CASSSLGQGHGYTF.